This T cell receptor beta chain is drawn from a study of Ad26.COV2.S vaccination and SARS-CoV-2 variants (dated by TCRdb to 2020 to 2022). In the study overall: Donors in the vaccine arm were drawn from COV1001, a multicentre, randomized, double-blind, placebo-controlled phase I-IIa trial testing Ad26.COV2.S in healthy adults. A total of some 30 samples were included in the TCR-sequenced set, comprising approximately 20 Ad26.COV2.S vaccine recipients, 5 placebo recipients and 8 SARS-CoV-2 convalescent individuals. Trial participants were randomized into five groups of five, in which low-dose or high-dose Ad26.COV2.S was given once or twice, or placebo was given on both occasions. Investigators did not know the trial group allocation while performing experiments and assessing outcomes. The specificity and breadth of SARS-CoV-2-reactive T cell receptors after Ad26.COV2.S vaccination were assessed by TCRbeta repertoire sequencing. Ad26.COV2.S was administered intramuscularly at a dose of 5x10^10 or 1x10^11 viral particles, either as one shot or as two shots given 56 days apart.

Interpreted using the paper, the treatment or condition label stands for: 15 to 20 received Ad26.COV2.S at low or high dose, single or two shots; 5 received placebo; per-sample allocation not given. For vaccine and placebo recipients, repertoires were sequenced using samples collected on day 63 after the first injection. Cohort 1b enrolled about 25 adults aged 18-55 years at a single site in Boston, USA, between 29 July and 7 August 2020. As a vaccine, Ad26.COV2.S was a replication-incompetent adenovirus type 26 vector that expressed a prefusion-stabilized SARS-CoV-2 spike protein derived from the original Wuhan strain. Reading the germline V gene gives CDR1 SQVTM and CDR2 ANQGSEA. V and J lose 6 bases and 4 bases, and a span of 16 bases separates them. Counted from cysteine to phenylalanine, this CDR3 has 15 amino acids. Only the CDR3 portion is preserved as DNA: 45 bases, with reading frame beginning at the first base.

Points on this clone: Its binding antigen is unknown. Base quality data are lacking; no much larger clone is found one base away.

Summary of the overall study and its limitations: It was noted by the authors that total T cell responses may have been underestimated by the TCR breadth and depth analyses. After vaccination, substantial breadth of spike-specific CD8+ and CD4+ T cell responses was reported. The study was not powered to compare responses between vaccine doses or regimens. Higher spike-specific TCR breadth was observed in Ad26.COV2.S recipients than in placebo recipients (P = 0.0014). Comparable non-spike TCR breadth was observed between vaccine and placebo recipients, consistent with only spike being contained in the vaccine.

TCRbeta CDR3 regions were sequenced with the immunoSEQ Assay. After extraction, genomic DNA underwent amplification by bias-controlled multiplex PCR, followed by high-throughput sequencing. Regarding the original processing steps: To quantify the absolute abundance of every unique TCRbeta CDR3 region, sequences were collapsed and filtered. T cell fraction was estimated by normalizing TCRbeta template counts to usable DNA, which was measured by amplifying reference genes present in all nucleated cells. Repertoire TCRs were annotated as SARS-CoV-2-specific when V gene, CDR3 amino acid sequence and J gene were exactly matched to a known reactive TCR set. The reference SARS-CoV-2 TCR set was obtained from MIRA and was filtered for enrichment in COVID-19-positive ImmuneCODE repertoires, whereby public or cross-reactive TCRs were removed. Based on the MIRA antigens, annotated TCRs were further analysed at the level of specific ORF or position within ORF. Depth was the summed frequency of annotated unique rearrangements, while breadth was defined as annotated unique rearrangements over total unique productive rearrangements. Two-sided Wilcoxon rank-sum tests were used to compare TCR breadth between groups. TCRdb's version of the immuneACCESS table is confined to in-frame rearrangements and falls short of the full clone set. An unresolved V gene accounts for under half of the shortfall where checked; the remainder is of unknown origin. That table furnishes V, J and clone size, whereas the DNA furnished D and trimming. The table for this sample lists 440,000 or so clones; around 91% of them were counted only once. The top ten hold less than 4.5% of the sample.

The sequence joins TRBV29-1 to TRBJ2-6; the D gene is tentatively TRBD1 or TRBD2, each matching 6 bases. The material was peripheral blood, obtained in a trial of Ad26.COV2.S vaccine versus placebo. The clonotype comes from a person between 18 and 65 years old who received the Ad26.COV2.S COVID-19 vaccine or a placebo. The bases read TGCAGCGTCCGGTCGGGGGCCTTCGGGGCCAACGTCCTGACTTTC. Protein translation: CSVRSGAFGANVLTF.